One T cell receptor beta chain is described in this entry. Per the germline V gene, CDR1 is SGHNT and CDR2 is YYREEE (reference sequence). The trim removed 4 bases at V and 1 base at J, leaving 2 bases unmatched. This CDR3 spans 14 amino acids. The record originates from a study of blood T cell repertoires in COVID-19. In terms of age and location, participants ranged from roughly 18 to 90 years and lived in under 30 US areas. Which cohort a participant joined came from the clinical history participants gave. What the recovered Cohort 3 donors had was two negative PCRs, clearance, or symptom resolution. Libraries were prepared by immunoSEQ multiplex PCR; TCRdb keeps only in-frame clonotypes and omits some of them. The sample includes 350,000 to 400,000 clones, over 75% seen only once; the top ten take about 2.7%.

The receptor was isolated from a woman aged 25 to 39 who had recovered from COVID-19. The genes are TRBV5-4 and TRBJ1-2, with 9 bases identical to TRBD1. The sequencing sample was made of PBMCs or T cells enriched from blood (not recorded which). CDR3 DNA: TGTGCCAGCAGCCGGACAGGGGTTAACTATGGCTACACCTTC. Its protein is CASSRTGVNYGYTF.